The sequence of this T cell receptor (beta chain) was determined in a study of blood T cell repertoires in COVID-19. TCRdb's table, derived via immunoSEQ multiplex PCR, lists solely in-frame clones and lacks some. The profile covers approximately 300,000 clones, with 86% appearing a single time and around 1.5% taken by the ten largest. This clone appeared a single time. The CDR3 has 15 amino acids. Germline trimming cut 1 base from V and 7 bases from J; bases unmatched to any gene: 6. Germline lookup yields CDR1 SGHAT and CDR2 FQDESV (reference sequence). This chain links TRBV11-1 with TRBJ2-1, with 8 bases that match TRBD1. The TCR was taken from a woman aged 45-59 years with acute or convalescent COVID-19. What was sequenced was peripheral blood. The CDR3 nucleotides are TGTGCCAGCAGCTTAGTACGGACAGGGAGGAATGAGCAGTTCTTC. Translated: CASSLVRTGRNEQFF. The variable domain in full, with the rest retrieved from reference TRBV11-1 and TRBJ2-1, is EAEVAQSPRYKITEKSQAVAFWCDPISGHATLYWYRQILGQGPELLVQFQDESVVDDSQLPKDRFSAERLKGVDSTLKIQPAELGDSAMYLCASSLVRTGRNEQFFGPGTRLTVL.